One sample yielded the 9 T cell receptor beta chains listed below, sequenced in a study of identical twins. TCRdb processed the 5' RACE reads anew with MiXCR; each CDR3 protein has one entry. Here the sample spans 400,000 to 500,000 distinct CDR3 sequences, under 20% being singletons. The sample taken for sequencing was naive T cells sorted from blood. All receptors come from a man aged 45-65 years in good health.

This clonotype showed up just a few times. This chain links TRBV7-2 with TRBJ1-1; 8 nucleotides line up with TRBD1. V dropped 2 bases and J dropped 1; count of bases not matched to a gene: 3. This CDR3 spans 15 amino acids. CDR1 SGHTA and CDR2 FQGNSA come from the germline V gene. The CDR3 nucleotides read TGTGCCAGCAGCTTAATCGGACAGGGGAACACTGAAGCTTTCTTT. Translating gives CASSLIGQGNTEAFF.

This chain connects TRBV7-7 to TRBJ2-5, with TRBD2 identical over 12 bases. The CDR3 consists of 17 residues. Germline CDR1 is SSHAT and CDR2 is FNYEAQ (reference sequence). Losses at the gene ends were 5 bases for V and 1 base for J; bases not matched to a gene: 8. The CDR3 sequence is CASSQKLLAGGQETQYF. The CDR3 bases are TGTGCCAGCAGCCAGAAGTTACTAGCGGGAGGCCAAGAGACCCAGTACTTC.

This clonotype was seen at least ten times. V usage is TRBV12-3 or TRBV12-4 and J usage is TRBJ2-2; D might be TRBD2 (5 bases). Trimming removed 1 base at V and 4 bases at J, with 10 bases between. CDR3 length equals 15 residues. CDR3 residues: CASSLVASSTGELFF. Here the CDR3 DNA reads TGTGCCAGCAGTTTAGTCGCTAGCAGCACCGGGGAGCTGTTTTTT.

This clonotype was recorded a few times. For the CDR3, the DNA is TGTGCCATCAGACCGACCCCAGATACGCAGTATTTT. This encodes CAIRPTPDTQYF. The gene calls are TRBV10-3 and TRBJ2-3; D not resolved. The CDR3 has 12 amino acids. CDR1 is ENHRY and CDR2 is SYGVKD in the germline V gene. The V end was cut by 6 bases, the J end by 4 bases, with 8 bases between.

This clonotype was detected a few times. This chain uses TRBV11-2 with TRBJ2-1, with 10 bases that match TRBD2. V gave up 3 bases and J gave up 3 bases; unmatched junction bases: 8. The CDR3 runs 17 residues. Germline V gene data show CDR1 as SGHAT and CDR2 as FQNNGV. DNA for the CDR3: TGTGCCAGCAGCTTGAACCCTAGCGGGAGCTTCTACAATGAGCAGTTCTTC. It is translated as CASSLNPSGSFYNEQFF.

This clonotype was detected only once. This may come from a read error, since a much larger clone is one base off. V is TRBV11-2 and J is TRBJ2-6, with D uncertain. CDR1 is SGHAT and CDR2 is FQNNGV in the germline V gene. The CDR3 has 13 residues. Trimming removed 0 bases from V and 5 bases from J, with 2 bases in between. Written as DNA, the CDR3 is TGTGCCAGCAGCTTAGAGAGGGCCAACGTCCTGACTTTC. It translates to CASSLERANVLTF.

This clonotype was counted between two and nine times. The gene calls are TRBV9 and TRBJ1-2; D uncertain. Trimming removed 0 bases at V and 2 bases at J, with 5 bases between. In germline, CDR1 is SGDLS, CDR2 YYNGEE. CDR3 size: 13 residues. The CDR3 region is CASSVDSNYGYTF. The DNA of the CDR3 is TGTGCCAGCAGCGTAGACAGCAACTATGGCTACACCTTC. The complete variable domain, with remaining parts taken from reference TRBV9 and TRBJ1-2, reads DSGVTQTPKHLITATGQRVTLRCSPRSGDLSVYWYQQSLDQGLQFLIQYYNGEERAKGNILERFSAQQFPDLHSELNLSSLELGDSALYFCASSVDSNYGYTFGSGTRLTVV.

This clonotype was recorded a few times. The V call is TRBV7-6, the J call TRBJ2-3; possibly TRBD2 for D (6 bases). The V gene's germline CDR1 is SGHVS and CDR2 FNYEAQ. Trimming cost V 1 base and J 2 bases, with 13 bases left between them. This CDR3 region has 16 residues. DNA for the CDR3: TGTGCCAGCAGCTTAGTGGTGGGAGGTTCCACAGATACGCAGTATTTT. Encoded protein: CASSLVVGGSTDTQYF.

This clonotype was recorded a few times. CDR3 in amino acids: CASSVVQEPQAQADYGYTF. CDR3 DNA: TGTGCCAGCAGCGTAGTGCAGGAGCCTCAGGCCCAGGCGGACTATGGCTACACCTTC. The rearrangement links TRBV9 to TRBJ1-2; D unclear. The germline V gene has CDR1 SGDLS and CDR2 YYNGEE. The CDR3 length is 19 residues. The V end lost 0 bases, the J end lost 3 bases, and 24 bases lay between the germline ends. Combining the CDR3 with reference TRBV9 and TRBJ1-2 gives the whole variable domain DSGVTQTPKHLITATGQRVTLRCSPRSGDLSVYWYQQSLDQGLQFLIQYYNGEERAKGNILERFSAQQFPDLHSELNLSSLELGDSALYFCASSVVQEPQAQADYGYTFGSGTRLTVV.